A selection of T cell receptor beta chains follows, all from one sample in a study of blood T cell repertoires in COVID-19. Using immunoSEQ multiplex PCR, the repertoire was profiled, and TCRdb retains in-frame clones only, with some absent. Here the sample spans more than 85,000 clones, about three quarters being singletons. Specimen: peripheral blood. These receptor sequences come from a woman in her sixties or seventies with acute or convalescent COVID-19. CDR3s include the opening cysteine and the closing phenylalanine or tryptophan. The D gene is left open where the match is weak. Clone size is shown for a subset of rows, as once, few, many or a class of expanded clone.

d_gene,j_gene,v_gene,abundance,CDR3nt,CDR3aa
TRBD1,TRBJ1-5,TRBV7-9,NA,TGTGCCAGCAGCTTTGACAGGGGTCAGCCCCAGCATTTT,CASSFDRGQPQHF
TRBD1,TRBJ1-2,TRBV27,once,TGTGCCAGCAGTGGAACCGGGACAGGCTATGGCTACACCTTC,CASSGTGTGYGYTF
NA,TRBJ1-1,TRBV10-3,NA,TGTGCCATCAGTGGGCCTCTGGGGGCGAACACTGAAGCTTTCTTT,CAISGPLGANTEAFF
NA,TRBJ1-2,TRBV6-5,NA,TGTGCCAGCAGCACCCACGAACAGAGCTACACCTTC,CASSTHEQSYTF
NA,TRBJ1-2,TRBV7-2,NA,TGTGCCAGCAGCTTATATGACTATGGCTACACCTTC,CASSLYDYGYTF
TRBD1,TRBJ1-1,TRBV29-1,few,TGCAGCGGAGTAACAGGGGTTAACACTGAAGCTTTCTTT,CSGVTGVNTEAFF
TRBD1,TRBJ2-1,TRBV28,NA,TGTGCCAGCAGTGGCGGACAGGGGTATAATAAGCAGTTCTTC,CASSGGQGYNKQFF
TRBD2,TRBJ2-3,TRBV7-7,NA,TGTGCCAGCAGCCCCGTGGGGGGGACGACAGATACGCAGTATTTT,CASSPVGGTTDTQYF
NA,TRBJ1-3,TRBV18,few,TGTGCCAGCTCAACGGGGGTCTTCTCCGGAAACACCATATATTTT,CASSTGVFSGNTIYF
NA,TRBJ2-5,TRBV15,few,TGTGCCACCGGACTTAACTCCCAAGAGACCCAGTACTTC,CATGLNSQETQYF
TRBD2,TRBJ2-5,TRBV9,NA,TGTGCCAGCAGCGTAGAGCGGGGGGCTGGTGAGACCCAGTACTTC,CASSVERGAGETQYF
NA,TRBJ1-6,TRBV27,medium-sized,TGTGCCAGCAGTTTTAGCGGCCGCATCACCCTCCACTTT,CASSFSGRITLHF
TRBD1,TRBJ2-5,TRBV11-2,NA,TGTGCCAGCAGTCCGGGACAGGGGGGAGAGACCCAGTACTTC,CASSPGQGGETQYF
TRBD1,TRBJ1-2,TRBV3-1/TRBV3-2,NA,TGTGCCAGCAGCCGCAGGGGGAACTATGGCTACACCTTC,CASSRRGNYGYTF
NA,TRBJ2-7,TRBV5-1,NA,TGCGCCAGCAGCAGTACATCGGGTTACGAGCAGTACTTC,CASSSTSGYEQYF
NA,TRBJ2-7,TRBV7-9,NA,TGTGCCAGCAGTTCCATCCAGGTCTCCTACGAGCAGTACTTC,CASSSIQVSYEQYF
NA,TRBJ1-2,TRBV4-1,NA,TGCGCCAGCAGCCCGCTTCACGGGGGAGGCTATGGCTACACCTTC,CASSPLHGGGYGYTF